These 10 T cell receptor beta chains were sequenced from one sample in a study of control samples from healthy donors and cancer patients. The protocol was immunoSEQ multiplex PCR, while the TCRdb copy is restricted to in-frame clones and leaves out a portion. The repertoire consists of approximately 120,000 clones, with approximately 90% occurring once and the leading ten covering roughly 18%. The specimen sequenced was blood. All receptors come from a woman aged 45-60 years in good health.

The genes are TRBV4-1 and TRBJ2-6; possibly TRBD2 for D (5 bases). There are 16 residues in the CDR3. V lost 1 base and J lost 2, with 9 bases in between. Looked up from germline, CDR1 is MGHRA and CDR2 is YSYEKL. CDR3 nucleotide sequence: TGCGCCAGCAGCCAAGGTACGGGAACTGGGGCCAACGTCCTGACTTTC. This translates into CASSQGTGTGANVLTF.

V and J are TRBV7-8 and TRBJ1-2, with no clear D. Germline-derived CDR1 and CDR2 are SGHVS and FQNEAQ. The ends were cut back, 5 bases at V and 0 bases at J, with 7 bases in the middle. The CDR3 loop spans 13 amino acids. In DNA form, the CDR3 reads TGTGCCAGCAGCCAAACAGCTAACTATGGCTACACCTTC. It translates to CASSQTANYGYTF.

V gene TRBV10-3 combines with J gene TRBJ1-6; D remains ambiguous. The CDR3 consists of 13 residues. Germline lookup yields CDR1 ENHRY and CDR2 SYGVKD. The V end was cut by 10 bases, the J end by 7 bases, with 14 bases between. CDR3 sequence (DNA): TGTGCCACCACGGACCTAGAGAATTCACCCCTCCACTTT. Its protein product is CATTDLENSPLHF.

Written as DNA, the CDR3 is TGTGCCATCAGGAAGGACACCGGACAAGAGACCCAGTACTTC. Its translation is CAIRKDTGQETQYF. The chain joins TRBV10-3 to TRBJ2-5; D possibly corresponds to TRBD1 (5 bases). The CDR3 has 14 amino acids. Germline CDR1 is ENHRY and CDR2 is SYGVKD. Trimming pared 6 bases from V and 2 bases from J, leaving 13 bases between.

The chain uses TRBV27 and TRBJ2-1; 11 nucleotides align to TRBD2. CDR3 length equals 17 residues. Trimming at V came to 7 bases and at J to 6 bases, leaving 14 bases not matched to a gene. Germline assignment: CDR1 MNHEY and CDR2 SMNVEV (reference sequence). CDR3 DNA sequence: TGTGCCAGCACCCGATATAGTAGCGGGAGGGCCCTCAATGAGCAGTTCTTC. It translates to CASTRYSSGRALNEQFF.

The rearrangement links TRBV2 to TRBJ2-7, with D possibly matching TRBD1 (6 bases). Looked up from germline, CDR1 is SNHLY and CDR2 is FYNNEI. V lost 4 bases and J lost 3, with 7 bases in between. CDR3 length: 12 amino acids. CDR3 in amino acids: CASSGDIYEQYF. CDR3 DNA: TGTGCCAGCAGTGGGGACATCTACGAGCAGTACTTC.

The chain carries TRBV7-9 and TRBJ1-1; D possibly corresponds to TRBD1 (5 bases). Trimming shortened V by 0 bases and J by 0 bases, and 8 bases separated the two germline ends. CDR1 and CDR2 from the germline V gene are SEHNR and FQNEAQ (reference sequence). CDR3 length: 15 amino acids. This chain's CDR3 is CASSLARGMNTEAFF. The DNA of the CDR3 is TGTGCCAGCAGCTTAGCGAGGGGCATGAACACTGAAGCTTTCTTT. The full variable domain, its missing parts supplied by reference TRBV7-9 and TRBJ1-1, is DTGVSQNPRHKITKRGQNVTFRCDPISEHNRLYWYRQTLGQGPEFLTYFQNEAQLEKSRLLSDRFSAERPKGSFSTLEIQRTEQGDSAMYLCASSLARGMNTEAFFGQGTRLTVV.

The J gene is TRBJ1-5, the V gene TRBV18; D not certain. The CDR3 sequence is 14 residues long. The germline V gene encodes CDR1 KGHSH and CDR2 LQKENI. V lost 4 bases and J lost 0, with 7 bases in between. CDR3 amino acids: CASSLTDSNQPQHF. The DNA for the CDR3 is TGTGCCAGCTCACTAACGGATAGCAATCAGCCCCAGCATTTT.

This clone was observed a single time. The chain carries TRBV2 and TRBJ2-7; possible D gene TRBD1, 6 bases. V was pared by 5 bases and J by 1 base, with 15 bases between. The CDR3 totals 15 residues. From germline, CDR1 is SNHLY and CDR2 FYNNEI. CDR3 amino acids: CASSPSGVGSYEQYF. The CDR3 DNA reads TGTGCCAGCAGTCCATCAGGGGTGGGGTCCTACGAGCAGTACTTC.

The gene calls are TRBV29-1 and TRBJ1-2; TRBD1 aligns across 9 bases. The CDR3 loop spans 13 amino acids. Per the germline V gene, CDR1 is SQVTM and CDR2 is ANQGSEA. Losses at the gene ends were 4 bases for V and 3 bases for J; bases not matched to a gene: 3. The CDR3 DNA sequence: TGCAGCGTTGGGACAGGGGTTGACTATGGCTACACCTTC. It codes for CSVGTGVDYGYTF.